Shown below are 19 T cell receptor beta chains from a single sample sequenced in a study of cytomegalovirus exposure and HLA in healthy donors. The PCR was carried out with 60 Vbeta primers and 13 Jbeta primers. The data were produced by immunoSEQ multiplex PCR, yet TCRdb's version contains in-frame clones alone and is incomplete. The repertoire has approximately 140,000 clones, around 70% of them found once; the top ten carry approximately 2.9%. The sample comprised PBMCs. These receptors all stem from a human donor in good health.

This rearrangement joins TRBV28 to TRBJ1-1; a possible D gene is TRBD1 (6 bases). V lost 6 bases, J lost 11 bases, and 13 bases lay in between. Germline V CDR1 and CDR2: MDHEN, SYDVKM. The CDR3 is 11 residues long. The CDR3 bases are TGTGCCAGCAGATTGGGGGCGCGGGCTTTCTTT. Amino acids: CASRLGARAFF.

The V and J genes are TRBV5-1 and TRBJ1-2; TRBD1 might be the D (6 bases). Germline loops: CDR1 SGHRS, CDR2 YFSETQ. Trimming shortened V by 4 bases and J by 6 bases, and 16 bases separated the two germline ends. There are 14 residues in the CDR3. Here the CDR3 DNA reads TGCGCCAGCAGCACCCGACAGGTTCGGGATGGCTACACCTTC. Amino acid sequence: CASSTRQVRDGYTF.

About this clone: Other DNA sequences of this sample code for an identical CDR3. The rearrangement uses TRBV7-3 and TRBJ2-2, with 9 bases fitting TRBD1. V gave up 5 bases and J gave up 3 bases; unmatched junction bases: 4. The CDR3 has 15 residues. Germline CDR1 is SGHTA and CDR2 is FQGTGA. DNA of the CDR3: TGTGCCAGCAGCCGGGACAGGGTGGACACCGGGGAGCTGTTTTTT. Protein product: CASSRDRVDTGELFF.

Only a few counts were recorded for this clone. The gene calls are TRBV27 and TRBJ2-1, with a tentative D call TRBD1 (6 bases). Germline CDR1 and CDR2: MNHEY and SMNVEV (reference sequence). The CDR3 sequence is 15 residues long. The V and J ends lost 2 bases and 2 bases respectively, with 10 bases between them. CDR3 in amino acids: CASSLGTGPYNEQFF. In nucleotides, the CDR3 is TGTGCCAGCAGTTTAGGAACAGGGCCCTACAATGAGCAGTTCTTC.

This clone was seen a handful of times. V usage is TRBV6-6 and J usage is TRBJ2-3; 10 nucleotides align to TRBD2. The CDR3 extends over 13 amino acids. From germline, CDR1 is MNHNY and CDR2 SVGAGI (reference sequence). Trimming removed 6 bases from V and 4 bases from J; junction bases left unmatched: 1. The CDR3 sequence: CASRGLASDTQYF. The CDR3 nucleotides are TGTGCCAGCAGGGGACTAGCGTCAGATACGCAGTATTTT.

The chain recombines TRBV7-9 with TRBJ2-1, with 12 bases aligning to TRBD1. The CDR3 contains 15 residues. J gave up 8 bases and V 5 bases, and 7 bases lay outside the gene matches. The germline V gene has CDR1 SEHNR and CDR2 FQNEAQ (reference sequence). CDR3 sequence reads: CASSPSGQGAYEQFF. The CDR3 region has the DNA TGTGCCAGCAGCCCGTCGGGACAGGGGGCCTATGAGCAGTTCTTC.

This clone appeared a single time. The V and J genes are TRBV7-8 and TRBJ2-5, with TRBD2 matching 7 bases. The J call is uncertain, as TRBJ2-7 better fits the DNA end. The CDR3 consists of 15 residues. Germline CDR1 and CDR2: SGHVS and FQNEAQ. Here the CDR3 reads CASSFGGGSGDEQYF. In DNA, the CDR3 is TGTGCCAGCAGCTTCGGCGGCGGGAGTGGCGACGAGCAGTACTTC.

This clone appeared a few times. V and J are TRBV13 and TRBJ2-3; 14 bases align to TRBD2. Per the germline V gene, CDR1 is PRHDT and CDR2 is FYEKMQ (reference sequence). The CDR3 has 18 residues. With 4 bases clipped from V and 4 bases from J, the junction kept 10 bases outside the gene matches. The chain's CDR3 is CASSSRLAGGLYPDTQYF. CDR3 sequence (DNA): TGTGCCAGCAGCTCGCGACTAGCGGGGGGGCTTTATCCAGATACGCAGTATTTT.

In DNA, the CDR3 is TGTGCCAGCAGTTACCTAGCGGGGGGTACGGATACGCAGTATTTT. Encoded protein: CASSYLAGGTDTQYF. The genes are TRBV6-5 and TRBJ2-3; the match to TRBD2 covers 11 bases. V lost 2 bases to trimming and J lost 6 bases; unmatched junction nucleotides: 4. The CDR3 spans 15 residues. The germline V gene has CDR1 MNHEY and CDR2 SVGAGI.

The chain couples TRBV7-9 to TRBJ1-2, with 7 bases lining up with TRBD1. The germline V gene encodes CDR1 SEHNR and CDR2 FQNEAQ (reference sequence). The V segment lost 0 bases and the J segment 4 bases; nucleotides outside the gene matches: 11. This CDR3 is built from 17 residues. The CDR3 spells CASSLARGLPMGYGYTF. The CDR3 nucleotides are TGTGCCAGCAGCTTAGCAAGGGGGCTGCCTATGGGCTATGGCTACACCTTC. The whole variable domain, filled in from reference TRBV7-9 and TRBJ1-2, reads DTGVSQNPRHKITKRGQNVTFRCDPISEHNRLYWYRQTLGQGPEFLTYFQNEAQLEKSRLLSDRFSAERPKGSFSTLEIQRTEQGDSAMYLCASSLARGLPMGYGYTFGSGTRLTVV.

The chain couples TRBV19 to TRBJ1-5, with D uncertain. The CDR3 has 14 amino acids. Deletions cut 7 bases from V and 6 bases from J, with 16 bases between. Looked up from germline, CDR1 is LNHDA and CDR2 is SQIVND (reference sequence). The CDR3 nucleotides read TGTGCCAGTATTTCGACGACTCTGGGTCAGCCCCAGCATTTT. Translating gives CASISTTLGQPQHF.

The chain is built from TRBV11-2 and TRBJ2-2; TRBD1 matches 9 bases. The CDR3 is made up of 18 amino acids. The germline gives CDR1 SGHAT, CDR2 FQNNGV. With 3 bases clipped from V and 0 bases from J, the junction kept 8 bases outside the gene matches. CDR3 in amino acids: CASSLGTGGYANTGELFF. The CDR3 nucleotides read TGTGCCAGCAGCTTGGGTACAGGGGGCTACGCGAACACCGGGGAGCTGTTTTTT.

The chain joins TRBV9 to TRBJ2-7, with a weak D call TRBD1 (5 bases). This CDR3 comprises 13 residues. V gave up 5 bases and J gave up 0 bases, with 9 bases separating them. CDR1 is SGDLS, CDR2 YYNGEE, per germline. The CDR3 sequence: CASSETVSYEQYF. The CDR3 bases are TGTGCCAGCAGTGAGACAGTCTCCTACGAGCAGTACTTC.

V gene TRBV28 combines with J gene TRBJ2-7; no clear D. V lost 6 bases and J 4 bases, leaving 7 bases between the germline ends. The CDR3 covers 11 residues. The germline gives CDR1 MDHEN, CDR2 SYDVKM. The CDR3 loop is CASSPLYEQYF. The CDR3 coding sequence is TGTGCCAGCAGCCCCTTATACGAGCAGTACTTC.

CDR3 in DNA: TGTGCCAGCAGCGTAGGTCTCGGGACACCGAGTCAAGAGACCCAGTACTTC. This gives the protein CASSVGLGTPSQETQYF. The gene calls are TRBV9 and TRBJ2-5; D may be TRBD1 (6 bases). Trimming removed 0 bases from V and 2 bases from J, with 17 bases in between. The CDR3 has 17 residues. Germline V gives CDR1 SGDLS, CDR2 YYNGEE.

Worth noting for this clone: This CDR3 is also generated by other DNA sequences in the sample. The J gene is TRBJ2-3, the V gene TRBV7-3; 7 bases match TRBD1. Germline V lookup: CDR1 SGHTA, CDR2 FQGTGA. The junction had 5 bases not matched to a gene; V was cut back by 5 bases and J by 0 bases. This CDR3 has 15 amino acids. CDR3 region: CASSPQGSSTDTQYF. CDR3 bases: TGTGCCAGCAGCCCACAGGGGTCAAGCACAGATACGCAGTATTTT.

The chain is built from TRBV4-2 and TRBJ1-2; D gene ambiguous. CDR1 is LGHNA, CDR2 YNFKEQ, per germline. Trimming removed 1 base from V and 8 bases from J, with 5 bases in between. The CDR3 extends over 11 amino acids. The CDR3 sequence: CASSQGAGYTF. CDR3 sequence (DNA): TGTGCCAGCAGCCAAGGGGCCGGCTACACCTTC.

V gene TRBV7-9 combines with J gene TRBJ1-4; D unclear. V lost 4 bases and J 0 bases, leaving 12 bases between the germline ends. The CDR3 totals 16 residues. The germline CDR1 and CDR2 sequences are SEHNR and FQNEAQ (reference sequence). In DNA form, the CDR3 reads TGTGCCAGCAGCTCCCGGCTGGAGTCAACTAATGAAAAACTGTTTTTT. It is translated as CASSSRLESTNEKLFF.

The J gene is TRBJ1-3, the V gene TRBV28, with D perhaps matching TRBD1 (5 bases). The CDR3 length is 17 residues. From germline, CDR1 is MDHEN and CDR2 SYDVKM. V was cut by 6 bases and J by 0 bases, with 18 bases left in between. CDR3 sequence: CASRIGTGDPSGNTIYF. The CDR3, as DNA: TGTGCCAGCAGAATTGGGACGGGGGACCCCTCTGGAAACACCATATATTTT.